This is a list of T cell receptor beta chains from one sample in a study of shared clonotypes between healthy human individuals. Only in-frame clones appear in the TCRdb table, and some are missing; sequencing was by immunoSEQ multiplex PCR. The sample records roughly 120,000 clones, under 70% being singletons. Input material: memory CD8+ T cells sorted from blood. These receptors came from a woman in her twenties or thirties in good health. Both conserved end residues are part of each CDR3. D genes are given only for firm matches. Expanded clones are given a class, and other clones once, few, many or no size at all.

>TRBV7-8|TRBD1|TRBJ1-5|-
CASSLVRGVNQPQHF
TGTGCCAGCAGCTTGGTCAGGGGGGTGAATCAGCCCCAGCATTTT
>TRBV4-2|-|TRBJ2-7|-
CASSQDGGDSTYEQYF
TGTGCCAGCAGCCAAGATGGGGGGGACAGTACCTACGAGCAGTACTTC
>TRBV5-6|TRBD2|TRBJ2-3|-
CASSAGLAGDTQYF
TGTGCCAGCAGCGCGGGACTAGCAGGAGATACGCAGTATTTT
>TRBV5-1|TRBD1|TRBJ1-1|-
CASSLVNRGGMNTEAFF
TGCGCCAGCAGCTTGGTTAACAGGGGGGGAATGAACACTGAAGCTTTCTTT
>TRBV11-3|-|TRBJ2-7|many
CASSIPGSQSYEQYF
TGTGCCAGCAGCATTCCTGGGTCGCAATCCTACGAGCAGTACTTC
>TRBV18|-|TRBJ2-7|-
CASSLSSYEQYF
TGTGCCAGCTCATTGAGCTCCTACGAGCAGTACTTC
>TRBV9|-|TRBJ2-3|-
CASSDPLGTQYF
TGTGCCAGCAGCGACCCCCTAGGGACGCAGTATTTT
>TRBV30|-|TRBJ1-4|once
CAWSRRGGSEKLFF
TGTGCCTGGAGTCGTAGGGGGGGGAGTGAAAAACTGTTTTTT
>TRBV29-1|-|TRBJ1-1|-
CSVWFGEYTEAFF
TGCAGCGTTTGGTTCGGGGAATACACTGAAGCTTTCTTT
>TRBV9|TRBD1|TRBJ1-2|-
CASSVGGGGYGYTF
TGTGCCAGCAGCGTAGGAGGGGGCGGCTATGGCTACACCTTC
>TRBV7-9|TRBD1|TRBJ2-2|-
CASSPTGTENTGELFF
TGTGCCAGCAGCCCTACCGGGACAGAGAACACCGGGGAGCTGTTTTTT
>TRBV19|TRBD1|TRBJ1-1|-
CASNPLKGQGELVEAFF
TGTGCCAGTAACCCATTGAAGGGACAGGGAGAGTTGGTTGAAGCTTTCTTT
>TRBV5-6|TRBD1|TRBJ1-2|few
CASSTWTGNGYTF
TGTGCCAGCAGCACCTGGACAGGGAACGGCTACACCTTC
>TRBV27|TRBD2|TRBJ2-6|-
CASSTGLAGGGANVLTF
TGTGCCAGCAGCACAGGACTAGCGGGAGGTGGGGCCAACGTCCTGACTTTC
>TRBV7-9|-|TRBJ2-7|once
CASRAGDGPYEQYF
TGTGCCAGCAGGGCCGGGGACGGCCCCTACGAGCAGTACTTC
>TRBV11-2|-|TRBJ2-7|-
CASSSQAAFEQYF
TGTGCCAGCAGCTCCCAGGCGGCCTTCGAGCAGTACTTC
>TRBV5-4|TRBD1|TRBJ1-3|-
CASSFGTGGNTIYF
TGTGCCAGCAGCTTTGGGACAGGGGGAAACACCATATATTTT
>TRBV6-5|-|TRBJ2-2|-
CASRHGRVWAGELFF
TGTGCCAGCAGGCACGGAAGGGTATGGGCCGGGGAGCTGTTTTTT
>TRBV11-2|-|TRBJ2-7|many
CASSLDVEQYF
TGTGCCAGCAGCTTAGATGTCGAGCAGTACTTC
>TRBV5-1|-|TRBJ2-7|once
CASSLARTSGYEQYF
TGCGCCAGCAGCTTGGCCCGGACGAGCGGATACGAGCAGTACTTC
>TRBV6-4|-|TRBJ2-7|-
CASSEAETSSYEQYF
TGTGCCAGCAGTGAAGCAGAGACTAGCTCCTACGAGCAGTACTTC
>TRBV27|-|TRBJ1-2|once
CASSPGVTNYGYTF
TGTGCCAGCAGTCCCGGGGTCACAAACTATGGCTACACCTTC
>TRBV9|TRBD1|TRBJ1-2|-
CASSVTGTGHSYGYTF
TGTGCCAGCAGCGTTACCGGGACAGGGCATAGCTATGGCTACACCTTC
>TRBV4-1|-|TRBJ2-7|-
CASSQERRGEQYF
TGCGCCAGCAGCCAAGAAAGGCGGGGAGAGCAGTACTTC
>TRBV6-4|-|TRBJ1-2|-
CASSAGIRGDGYTF
TGTGCCAGCAGTGCCGGCATTCGGGGGGATGGCTACACCTTC
>TRBV5-4|TRBD2|TRBJ2-1|many
CASSILAGGPGEQFF
TGTGCCAGCAGCATCCTAGCGGGAGGGCCGGGTGAGCAGTTCTTC
>TRBV6-1|TRBD2|TRBJ2-7|many
CASSATSGDSSYEQYF
TGTGCCAGCAGTGCGACTAGCGGAGACAGCTCCTACGAGCAGTACTTC
>TRBV7-9|-|TRBJ1-5|-
CASSQERGVQPQHF
TGTGCCAGCAGCCAAGAGAGGGGGGTTCAGCCCCAGCATTTT
>TRBV27|TRBD1|TRBJ2-7|-
CASSLDRGPYEQYF
TGTGCCAGCAGCCTAGACAGGGGGCCATACGAGCAGTACTTC
>TRBV7-9|TRBD2|TRBJ2-7|once
CASSPRTSGREYEQYF
TGTGCCAGCAGCCCAAGGACTAGCGGGAGAGAGTACGAGCAGTACTTC